This TCR beta chain is drawn from a study of cytomegalovirus exposure and HLA in healthy donors. Points from the study as a whole: It was 150 or so TCR beta chains that were listed as cytomegalovirus-associated. High specificity and sensitivity for cytomegalovirus status were reported for the classifier.

Trimming removed 2 bases from V and 4 bases from J, with 12 bases in between. Looked up from germline, CDR1 is SNHLY and CDR2 is FYNNEI. The CDR3 runs to 16 residues. Concerning this clone: Its target is not known.

Profiling relied on immunoSEQ multiplex PCR, and the TCRdb table lists in-frame clones only, not all of them. The sample yields roughly 200,000 clones, around 82% seen once. The chain carries TRBV2 and TRBJ2-6; D not resolved. The sample comprised PBMCs. The source is a woman between 18 and 29 years old in good health and CMV-seropositive. The CDR3 reads CASSETWFSGANVLTF. CDR3 in DNA: TGTGCCAGCAGTGAAACATGGTTTTCCGGGGCCAACGTCCTGACTTTC.